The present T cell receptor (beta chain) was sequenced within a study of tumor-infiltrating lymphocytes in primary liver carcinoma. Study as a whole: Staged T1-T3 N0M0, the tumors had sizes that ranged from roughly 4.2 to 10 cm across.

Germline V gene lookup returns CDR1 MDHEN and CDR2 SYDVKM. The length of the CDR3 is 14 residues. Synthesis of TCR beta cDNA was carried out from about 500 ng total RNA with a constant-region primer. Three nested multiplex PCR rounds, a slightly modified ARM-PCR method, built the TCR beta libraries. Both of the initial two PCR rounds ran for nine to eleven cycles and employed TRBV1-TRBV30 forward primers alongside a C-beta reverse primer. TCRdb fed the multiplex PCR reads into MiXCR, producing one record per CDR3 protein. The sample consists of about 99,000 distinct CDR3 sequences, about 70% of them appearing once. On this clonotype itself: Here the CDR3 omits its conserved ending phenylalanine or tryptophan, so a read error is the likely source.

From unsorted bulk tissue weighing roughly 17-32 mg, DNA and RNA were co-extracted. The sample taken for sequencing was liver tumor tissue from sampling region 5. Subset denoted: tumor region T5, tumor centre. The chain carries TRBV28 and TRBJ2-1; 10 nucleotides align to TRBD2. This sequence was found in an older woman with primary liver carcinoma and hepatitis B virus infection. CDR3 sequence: CAGSLAGALNEQFL. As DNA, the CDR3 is TGTGCCGGCAGTCTAGCGGGAGCCCTCAATGAGCAGTTCCTC.